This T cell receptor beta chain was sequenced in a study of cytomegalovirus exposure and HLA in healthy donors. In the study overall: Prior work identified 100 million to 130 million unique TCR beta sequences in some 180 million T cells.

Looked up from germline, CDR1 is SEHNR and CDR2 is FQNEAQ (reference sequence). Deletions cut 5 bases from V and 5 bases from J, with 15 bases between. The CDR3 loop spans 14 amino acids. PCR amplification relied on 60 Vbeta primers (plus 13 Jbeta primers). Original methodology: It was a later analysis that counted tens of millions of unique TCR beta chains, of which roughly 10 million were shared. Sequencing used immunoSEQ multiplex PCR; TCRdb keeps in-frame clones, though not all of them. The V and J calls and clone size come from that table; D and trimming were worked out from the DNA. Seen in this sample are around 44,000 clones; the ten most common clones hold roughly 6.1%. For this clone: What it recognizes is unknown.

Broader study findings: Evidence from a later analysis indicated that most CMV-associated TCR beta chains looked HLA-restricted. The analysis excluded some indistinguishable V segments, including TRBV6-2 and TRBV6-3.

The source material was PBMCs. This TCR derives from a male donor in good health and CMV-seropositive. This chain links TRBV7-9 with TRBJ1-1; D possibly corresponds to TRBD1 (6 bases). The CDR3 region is CASSGGGYGTEAFF. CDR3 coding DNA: TGTGCCAGCAGCGGTGGGGGCTACGGTACTGAAGCTTTCTTT.